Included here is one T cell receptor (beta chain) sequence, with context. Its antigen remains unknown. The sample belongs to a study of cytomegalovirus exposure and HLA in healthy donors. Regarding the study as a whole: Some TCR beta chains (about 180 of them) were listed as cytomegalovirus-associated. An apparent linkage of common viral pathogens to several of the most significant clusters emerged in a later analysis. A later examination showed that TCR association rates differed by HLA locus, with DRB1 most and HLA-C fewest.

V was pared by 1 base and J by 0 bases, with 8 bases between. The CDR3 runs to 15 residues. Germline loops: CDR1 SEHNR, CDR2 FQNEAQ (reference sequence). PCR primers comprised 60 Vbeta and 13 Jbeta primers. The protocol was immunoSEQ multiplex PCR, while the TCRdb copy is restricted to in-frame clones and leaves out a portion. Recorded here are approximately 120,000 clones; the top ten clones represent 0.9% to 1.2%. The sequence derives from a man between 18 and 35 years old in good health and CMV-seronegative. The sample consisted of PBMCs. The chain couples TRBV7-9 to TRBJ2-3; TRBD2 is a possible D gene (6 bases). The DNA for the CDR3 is TGTGCCAGCAGCTTAGGGGGGGACAGCACAGATACGCAGTATTTT. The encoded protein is CASSLGGDSTDTQYF.